This TCR beta chain stems from a study of cytomegalovirus exposure and HLA in healthy donors. For this clone: Its antigen is undetermined.

Study-wide results and caveats: In a later analysis, a genetic analysis reported fewer productive-TCR N-insertions in an Asian-associated ancestry cluster than the cohort average. Earlier results showed most TCR beta V segments being productive about 87% or about 30% of the time. An apparent linkage of common viral pathogens to several of the most significant clusters emerged in a later analysis.

The PCR ran on 60 Vbeta and 13 Jbeta primers. Sequenced by immunoSEQ multiplex PCR; TCRdb stores in-frame clones only, minus some. The sample has some 30,000 clones, 84% seen once. Everyone who donated was a healthy bone marrow donor. CDR3 length: 13 amino acids. CDR1 and CDR2 from the germline V gene are SGHNT and YENEEA. With 3 bases removed from V and 4 bases from J, the gap between germline ends came to 10 bases. This chain connects TRBV11-3 to TRBJ2-7; a weak D match, TRBD1 (6 bases). The material sequenced was PBMCs. This clonotype was obtained from a woman under 30 in good health and CMV-seronegative. CDR3 residues: CASSLGHSYEQYF. CDR3 coding DNA: TGTGCCAGCAGCTTGGGACATTCTTACGAGCAGTACTTC.